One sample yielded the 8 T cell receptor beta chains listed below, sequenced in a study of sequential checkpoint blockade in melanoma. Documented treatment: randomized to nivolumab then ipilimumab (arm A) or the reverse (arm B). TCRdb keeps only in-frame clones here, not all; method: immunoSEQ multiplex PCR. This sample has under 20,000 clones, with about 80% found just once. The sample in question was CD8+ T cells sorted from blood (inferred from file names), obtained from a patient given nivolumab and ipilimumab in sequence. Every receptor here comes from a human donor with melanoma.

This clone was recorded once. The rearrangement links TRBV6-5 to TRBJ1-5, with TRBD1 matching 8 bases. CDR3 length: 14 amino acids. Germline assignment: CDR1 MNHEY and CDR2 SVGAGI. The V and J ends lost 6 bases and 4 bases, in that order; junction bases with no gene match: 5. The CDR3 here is CASRLNRGNQPQHF. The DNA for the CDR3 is TGTGCCAGCAGACTCAACAGGGGGAATCAGCCCCAGCATTTT.

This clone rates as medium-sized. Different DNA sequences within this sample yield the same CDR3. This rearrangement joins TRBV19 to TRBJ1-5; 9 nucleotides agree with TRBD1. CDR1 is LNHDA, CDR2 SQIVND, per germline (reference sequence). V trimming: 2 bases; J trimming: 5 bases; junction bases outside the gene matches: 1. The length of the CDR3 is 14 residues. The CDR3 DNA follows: TGTGCCAGTAGTATATGGACAGGGGATCAGCCCCAGCATTTT. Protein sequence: CASSIWTGDQPQHF.

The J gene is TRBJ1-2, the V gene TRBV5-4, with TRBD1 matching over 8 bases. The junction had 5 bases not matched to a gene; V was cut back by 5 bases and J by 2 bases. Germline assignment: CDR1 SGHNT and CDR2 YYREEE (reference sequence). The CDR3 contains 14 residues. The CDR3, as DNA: TGTGCCAGCAGACGGACAGGGCCCAACTATGGCTACACCTTC. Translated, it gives CASRRTGPNYGYTF.

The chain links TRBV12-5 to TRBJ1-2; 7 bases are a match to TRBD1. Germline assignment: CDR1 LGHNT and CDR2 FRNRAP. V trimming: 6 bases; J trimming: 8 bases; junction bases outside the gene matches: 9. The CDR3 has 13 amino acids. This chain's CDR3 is CASGSSTGVGYTF. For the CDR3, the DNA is TGTGCTAGTGGATCATCTACAGGGGTCGGCTACACCTTC.

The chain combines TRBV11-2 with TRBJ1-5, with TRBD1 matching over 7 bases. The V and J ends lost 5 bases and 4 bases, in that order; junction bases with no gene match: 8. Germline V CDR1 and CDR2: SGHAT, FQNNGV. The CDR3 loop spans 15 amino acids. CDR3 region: CASSLGTVWNQPQHF. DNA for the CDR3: TGTGCCAGCAGCCTCGGGACAGTGTGGAATCAGCCCCAGCATTTT.

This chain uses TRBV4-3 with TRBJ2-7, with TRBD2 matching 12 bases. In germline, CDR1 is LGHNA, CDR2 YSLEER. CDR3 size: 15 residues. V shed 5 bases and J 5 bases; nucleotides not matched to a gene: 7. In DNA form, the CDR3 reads TGCGCCAGCAGCGCTAGCGGGGGGGCCTCGAACGAGCAGTACTTC. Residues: CASSASGGASNEQYF.

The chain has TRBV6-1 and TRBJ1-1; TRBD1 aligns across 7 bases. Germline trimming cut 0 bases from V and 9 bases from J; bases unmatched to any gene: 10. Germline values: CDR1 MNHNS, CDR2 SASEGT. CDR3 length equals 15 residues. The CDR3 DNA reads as TGTGCCAGCAGTGAAGCTCTAGGGGACAGAGGACAAGCTTTCTTT. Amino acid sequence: CASSEALGDRGQAFF.

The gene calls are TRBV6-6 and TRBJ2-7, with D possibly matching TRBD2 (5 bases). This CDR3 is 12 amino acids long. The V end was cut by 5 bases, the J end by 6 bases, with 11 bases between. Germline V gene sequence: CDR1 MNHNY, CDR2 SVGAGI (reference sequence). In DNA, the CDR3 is TGTGCCAGCAGTCACCTAGGAGGCGAGCAGTACTTC. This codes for CASSHLGGEQYF.